The clone carrying this TCR beta chain occurred many times. Investigators amplified TCR beta CDR3 regions from RNA transcripts. HTBI primers primed a first-round RT-PCR, and a second-round multiplex PCR followed. TCRdb fed the multiplex PCR reads into MiXCR, producing one record per CDR3 protein. The repertoire holds around 1,200,000 distinct CDR3 sequences, with 35% to 40% as singletons. Germline loops: CDR1 SGHRS, CDR2 YFSETQ. Trimming removed 2 bases at V and 4 bases at J, with 15 bases between. The CDR3 loop spans 15 amino acids. This entry comes from a study of Graves' ophthalmopathy and Graves' hyperthyroidism.

The sample consisted of peripheral blood or thyroid tissue (not recorded which). This sequence was found in an adult man with Graves' hyperthyroidism. The chain has TRBV5-1 and TRBJ1-2; a weak D match, TRBD1 (5 bases). CDR3 residues: CASSFEGPKSYGYTF. The CDR3, as DNA: TGCGCCAGCAGCTTTGAGGGGCCAAAGTCCTATGGCTACACCTTC.